The rows below give T cell receptor beta chains drawn from one sample of a study of blood T cell repertoires in COVID-19. The table came from immunoSEQ multiplex PCR; TCRdb's copy has only in-frame clones and leaves some out. Of over 200,000 clones listed, around 75% were seen once; the top ten hold 5.1%. Sequencing input: peripheral blood. The source of these receptors is a human donor in a cohort sampled during active COVID-19. Each CDR3 is given with its conserved first and last residue. The order of the fields is clone size, D gene, J gene, V gene, CDR3 protein, CDR3 DNA. D genes are given only for firm matches. A row's size may be missing; if present it is once, few, many or a size class.

clone size: -; D gene: -; J gene: TRBJ1-1; V gene: TRBV7-2; CDR3 protein: CASSLEAGSGTEAFF; CDR3 DNA: TGTGCCAGCAGCTTAGAGGCGGGGTCGGGCACTGAAGCTTTCTTT
clone size: -; D gene: -; J gene: TRBJ1-1; V gene: TRBV5-1; CDR3 protein: CASSPHLNTEAFF; CDR3 DNA: TGCGCCAGCAGTCCGCACCTAAACACTGAAGCTTTCTTT
clone size: few; D gene: -; J gene: TRBJ2-1; V gene: TRBV11-2; CDR3 protein: CASSSYRESYNEQFF; CDR3 DNA: TGTGCCAGCAGCTCATACAGGGAGTCCTACAATGAGCAGTTCTTC
clone size: -; D gene: -; J gene: TRBJ2-7; V gene: TRBV29-1; CDR3 protein: CSVEDREGANYEQYF; CDR3 DNA: TGCAGCGTTGAAGATCGGGAGGGGGCGAATTACGAGCAGTACTTC
clone size: -; D gene: TRBD2; J gene: TRBJ2-2; V gene: TRBV7-2; CDR3 protein: CASSLRSSGTSGNTGELFF; CDR3 DNA: TGTGCCAGCAGCCTCCGAAGTTCCGGGACTAGCGGGAACACCGGGGAGCTGTTTTTT
clone size: -; D gene: TRBD2; J gene: TRBJ2-7; V gene: TRBV28; CDR3 protein: CASSYPGLPYEQYF; CDR3 DNA: TGTGCCAGCAGTTATCCGGGACTACCCTACGAGCAGTACTTC
clone size: -; D gene: -; J gene: TRBJ1-5; V gene: TRBV5-5; CDR3 protein: CASSLGQGLGPQHF; CDR3 DNA: TGTGCCAGCAGCTTGGGGCAGGGGTTAGGGCCCCAGCATTTT
clone size: -; D gene: -; J gene: TRBJ2-1; V gene: TRBV7-9; CDR3 protein: CASSHGGLATSSYNEQFF; CDR3 DNA: TGTGCCAGCAGCCACGGGGGTCTAGCGACGAGCTCCTACAATGAGCAGTTCTTC
clone size: -; D gene: TRBD1; J gene: TRBJ1-2; V gene: TRBV7-9; CDR3 protein: CASSLAGTDLDYGYTF; CDR3 DNA: TGTGCCAGCAGCTTAGCTGGGACAGACCTTGACTATGGCTACACCTTC
clone size: -; D gene: -; J gene: TRBJ1-2; V gene: TRBV5-1; CDR3 protein: CASSYTGSYGYTF; CDR3 DNA: TGCGCCAGCTCCTACACAGGGAGTTATGGCTACACCTTC
clone size: -; D gene: -; J gene: TRBJ1-1; V gene: TRBV18; CDR3 protein: CASSAGGKVNTEAFF; CDR3 DNA: TGTGCCAGCTCGGCCGGGGGGAAAGTTAACACTGAAGCTTTCTTT
clone size: few; D gene: -; J gene: TRBJ2-7; V gene: TRBV7-2; CDR3 protein: CASSSSRDTYEQYF; CDR3 DNA: TGTGCCAGCAGCTCCTCCCGGGACACCTACGAGCAGTACTTC
clone size: -; D gene: TRBD2; J gene: TRBJ2-1; V gene: TRBV30; CDR3 protein: CASEREGDNEQFF; CDR3 DNA: TGTGCCTCTGAGCGGGAGGGGGACAATGAGCAGTTCTTC
clone size: -; D gene: -; J gene: TRBJ2-7; V gene: TRBV12-3/TRBV12-4; CDR3 protein: CASTVDPYEQYF; CDR3 DNA: TGTGCCAGCACCGTAGATCCCTACGAGCAGTACTTC
clone size: -; D gene: -; J gene: TRBJ2-3; V gene: TRBV29-1; CDR3 protein: CSTTNRDTQYF; CDR3 DNA: TGCAGCACGACAAACCGGGATACGCAGTATTTT
clone size: -; D gene: TRBD1; J gene: TRBJ1-5; V gene: TRBV7-2; CDR3 protein: CASSFSGGKNQPQHF; CDR3 DNA: TGTGCCAGCAGCTTCTCAGGGGGAAAAAATCAGCCCCAGCATTTT
clone size: -; D gene: TRBD2; J gene: TRBJ2-1; V gene: TRBV7-3; CDR3 protein: CASSLTAGTYNEQFF; CDR3 DNA: TGTGCCAGCAGCTTAACAGCGGGGACCTACAATGAGCAGTTCTTC
clone size: -; D gene: -; J gene: TRBJ2-7; V gene: TRBV28; CDR3 protein: CASQRDLPYEQYF; CDR3 DNA: TGTGCCAGCCAAAGGGACTTGCCCTACGAGCAGTACTTC
clone size: -; D gene: -; J gene: TRBJ2-3; V gene: TRBV9; CDR3 protein: CASSVGIVRADTQYF; CDR3 DNA: TGTGCCAGCAGCGTAGGGATAGTGAGGGCAGATACGCAGTATTTT
clone size: -; D gene: TRBD1; J gene: TRBJ2-1; V gene: TRBV11-2; CDR3 protein: CASSLGGTGAYNEQFF; CDR3 DNA: TGTGCCAGCAGCTTAGGCGGGACAGGGGCCTACAATGAGCAGTTCTTC
clone size: -; D gene: TRBD1; J gene: TRBJ1-2; V gene: TRBV6-5; CDR3 protein: CASSPDRDLYGYTF; CDR3 DNA: TGTGCCAGCAGCCCGGACAGGGACCTCTATGGCTACACCTTC
clone size: -; D gene: -; J gene: TRBJ1-1; V gene: TRBV12-3/TRBV12-4; CDR3 protein: CASSLFVAEAFF; CDR3 DNA: TGTGCCAGCAGTTTGTTTGTCGCTGAAGCTTTCTTT
clone size: -; D gene: TRBD2; J gene: TRBJ2-7; V gene: TRBV14; CDR3 protein: CASSREGLSSYEQYF; CDR3 DNA: TGTGCCAGCAGCCGGGAGGGCCTTAGCTCCTACGAGCAGTACTTC
clone size: -; D gene: -; J gene: TRBJ2-6; V gene: TRBV6-5; CDR3 protein: CASSYVAGSGANVLTF; CDR3 DNA: TGTGCCAGCAGTTACGTGGCGGGCTCTGGGGCCAACGTCCTGACTTTC
clone size: -; D gene: -; J gene: TRBJ2-1; V gene: TRBV29-1; CDR3 protein: CSVEFSRKEQFF; CDR3 DNA: TGCAGCGTTGAATTTTCTAGGAAGGAGCAGTTCTTC
clone size: once; D gene: -; J gene: TRBJ1-5; V gene: TRBV30; CDR3 protein: CAWTEGQLSNQPQHF; CDR3 DNA: TGTGCCTGGACCGAAGGACAGCTTAGCAATCAGCCCCAGCATTTT
clone size: -; D gene: TRBD2; J gene: TRBJ2-3; V gene: TRBV10-2; CDR3 protein: CASSSGLAGRRADTQYF; CDR3 DNA: TGCGCCAGCAGTTCGGGACTAGCGGGGCGAAGGGCAGATACGCAGTATTTT
clone size: -; D gene: TRBD1; J gene: TRBJ1-2; V gene: TRBV28; CDR3 protein: CASSLWDRVRGYTF; CDR3 DNA: TGTGCCAGCAGTTTATGGGACAGGGTCAGGGGCTACACCTTC
clone size: -; D gene: TRBD1; J gene: TRBJ1-1; V gene: TRBV30; CDR3 protein: CAWSVPWTGGRHTEAFF; CDR3 DNA: TGTGCCTGGAGTGTACCTTGGACAGGGGGCCGCCACACTGAAGCTTTCTTT
clone size: -; D gene: -; J gene: TRBJ1-2; V gene: TRBV4-1; CDR3 protein: CASSQVQGTYGYTF; CDR3 DNA: TGCGCCAGCAGCCAAGTTCAGGGAACCTATGGCTACACCTTC
clone size: -; D gene: -; J gene: TRBJ1-1; V gene: TRBV19; CDR3 protein: CASSIMTADTEAFF; CDR3 DNA: TGTGCCAGTAGTATAATGACAGCCGACACTGAAGCTTTCTTT
clone size: -; D gene: TRBD2; J gene: TRBJ2-7; V gene: TRBV5-1; CDR3 protein: CASSLGGTSGTYEQYF; CDR3 DNA: TGCGCCAGCAGCTTGGGAGGGACTAGCGGGACCTACGAGCAGTACTTC
clone size: -; D gene: TRBD1; J gene: TRBJ1-2; V gene: TRBV7-8; CDR3 protein: CASKTGPGYTF; CDR3 DNA: TGTGCCAGTAAGACAGGGCCCGGCTACACCTTC
clone size: -; D gene: -; J gene: TRBJ1-1; V gene: TRBV7-9; CDR3 protein: CASSLIGGAGPEAFF; CDR3 DNA: TGTGCCAGCAGCTTAATTGGGGGCGCGGGTCCTGAAGCTTTCTTT
clone size: -; D gene: -; J gene: TRBJ1-2; V gene: TRBV11-2; CDR3 protein: CASSQGVYGYTF; CDR3 DNA: TGTGCCAGCAGCCAAGGGGTCTATGGCTACACCTTC
clone size: -; D gene: -; J gene: TRBJ1-2; V gene: TRBV28; CDR3 protein: CASSLGGGRFYGYTF; CDR3 DNA: TGTGCCAGCAGTTTAGGGGGAGGTCGATTTTATGGCTACACCTTC
clone size: few; D gene: TRBD2; J gene: TRBJ2-3; V gene: TRBV27; CDR3 protein: CASSLTSGSYDTQYF; CDR3 DNA: TGTGCCAGCAGCCTGACTAGCGGGAGTTACGATACGCAGTATTTT
clone size: -; D gene: -; J gene: TRBJ1-2; V gene: TRBV19; CDR3 protein: CASSIAQGSYGYTF; CDR3 DNA: TGTGCCAGTAGTATAGCACAGGGAAGCTATGGCTACACCTTC
clone size: -; D gene: -; J gene: TRBJ2-6; V gene: TRBV5-1; CDR3 protein: CASSLVQARSGANVLTF; CDR3 DNA: TGCGCCAGCAGCTTGGTACAGGCTCGCTCTGGGGCCAACGTCCTGACTTTC
clone size: once; D gene: TRBD1; J gene: TRBJ1-6; V gene: TRBV4-3; CDR3 protein: CASSQFRDRGNSPLHF; CDR3 DNA: TGCGCCAGCAGCCAATTCCGGGACAGGGGTAATTCACCCCTCCACTTT
clone size: few; D gene: TRBD1; J gene: TRBJ2-7; V gene: TRBV14; CDR3 protein: CASSRVAGGASSYEQYF; CDR3 DNA: TGTGCCAGCAGCCGCGTGGCAGGGGGCGCCAGCTCCTACGAGCAGTACTTC
clone size: -; D gene: TRBD2; J gene: TRBJ2-2; V gene: TRBV27; CDR3 protein: CASSSLGDYMNTGELFF; CDR3 DNA: TGTGCCAGCAGTTCACTTGGGGACTACATGAACACCGGGGAGCTGTTTTTT
clone size: -; D gene: TRBD2; J gene: TRBJ2-1; V gene: TRBV4-3; CDR3 protein: CASSQDLSGTVNEQFF; CDR3 DNA: TGCGCCAGCAGCCAAGATCTCAGCGGGACCGTGAATGAGCAGTTCTTC
clone size: few; D gene: -; J gene: TRBJ1-6; V gene: TRBV19; CDR3 protein: CASRKNRDANSPLHF; CDR3 DNA: TGTGCCAGTAGGAAAAACCGGGATGCCAATTCACCCCTCCACTTT
clone size: -; D gene: TRBD1; J gene: TRBJ2-4; V gene: TRBV5-1; CDR3 protein: CASSFLNGQGDIQYF; CDR3 DNA: TGCGCCAGCAGCTTTTTGAACGGACAGGGAGACATTCAGTACTTC
clone size: once; D gene: TRBD1; J gene: TRBJ1-4; V gene: TRBV6-5; CDR3 protein: CASRSWDRGPEKLFF; CDR3 DNA: TGTGCCAGCCGTAGTTGGGACAGGGGACCTGAAAAACTGTTTTTT
clone size: once; D gene: TRBD1; J gene: TRBJ2-1; V gene: TRBV28; CDR3 protein: CASSSPGQSYNEQFF; CDR3 DNA: TGTGCCAGCAGTTCACCGGGACAGTCCTACAATGAGCAGTTCTTC
clone size: -; D gene: TRBD1; J gene: TRBJ1-5; V gene: TRBV7-2; CDR3 protein: CASSPPGQSLQPQHF; CDR3 DNA: TGTGCCAGCAGCCCCCCGGGACAGTCTCTTCAGCCCCAGCATTTT
clone size: -; D gene: TRBD2; J gene: TRBJ2-7; V gene: TRBV9; CDR3 protein: CASSVEGRTSGKVEQYF; CDR3 DNA: TGTGCCAGCAGCGTAGAAGGCCGGACTAGCGGGAAGGTCGAGCAGTACTTC
clone size: -; D gene: TRBD2; J gene: TRBJ2-7; V gene: TRBV24-1; CDR3 protein: CATSDRTSGAYEQYF; CDR3 DNA: TGTGCCACCAGTGATAGAACTAGCGGCGCCTACGAGCAGTACTTC
clone size: -; D gene: -; J gene: TRBJ1-4; V gene: TRBV25-1; CDR3 protein: CASSDQAQVLGEKLFF; CDR3 DNA: TGTGCCAGCAGTGATCAGGCACAAGTTCTTGGGGAAAAACTGTTTTTT
clone size: few; D gene: TRBD1; J gene: TRBJ2-7; V gene: TRBV4-2; CDR3 protein: CASSQGQGWGEQYF; CDR3 DNA: TGTGCCAGCAGCCAGGGACAGGGATGGGGCGAGCAGTACTTC
clone size: -; D gene: TRBD1; J gene: TRBJ1-4; V gene: TRBV6-6; CDR3 protein: CAVGTGSTGGEKLFF; CDR3 DNA: TGTGCCGTAGGGACAGGGTCGACCGGGGGTGAAAAACTGTTTTTT
clone size: -; D gene: TRBD1; J gene: TRBJ1-2; V gene: TRBV5-6; CDR3 protein: CASSRGTAQAVGYTF; CDR3 DNA: TGTGCCAGCAGCCGAGGGACAGCCCAAGCCGTTGGCTACACCTTC
clone size: -; D gene: TRBD2; J gene: TRBJ2-1; V gene: TRBV4-3; CDR3 protein: CASSQEIRDYIQHEQFF; CDR3 DNA: TGCGCCAGCAGCCAAGAGATTAGGGACTATATCCAACATGAGCAGTTCTTC
clone size: -; D gene: TRBD1; J gene: TRBJ1-1; V gene: TRBV28; CDR3 protein: CASTRVAGGITEAFF; CDR3 DNA: TGTGCCAGCACGCGGGTGGCAGGGGGCATCACTGAAGCTTTCTTT
clone size: few; D gene: -; J gene: TRBJ1-1; V gene: TRBV5-1; CDR3 protein: CASSPVGSTEAFF; CDR3 DNA: TGCGCCAGCAGCCCGGTTGGGAGCACTGAAGCTTTCTTT
clone size: few; D gene: -; J gene: TRBJ1-6; V gene: TRBV19; CDR3 protein: CASSIQLYNSPLHF; CDR3 DNA: TGTGCCAGTAGTATCCAACTCTATAATTCACCCCTCCACTTT
clone size: -; D gene: TRBD1; J gene: TRBJ2-5; V gene: TRBV10-3; CDR3 protein: CAIRGTEQETQYF; CDR3 DNA: TGTGCCATCAGGGGGACAGAACAAGAGACCCAGTACTTC